The clone carrying this T cell receptor (beta chain) was counted only a few times. Construction of the TCRbeta library involved unique molecular identifiers. TCRdb re-called the PCR reads with MiXCR, one entry per CDR3 protein. The sample records about 340,000 distinct CDR3 sequences, about 14% being singletons. Germline V CDR1 and CDR2: MDHEN, SYDVKM. The CDR3 totals 12 residues. V was trimmed by 2 bases and J by 11 bases, leaving 12 bases between them. The data are from a study of T-cell reconstitution after alpha-beta-depleted transplantation in children. The chain couples TRBV28 to TRBJ1-1; the D is unclear. The TCR originated in a human donor who donated a stem cell graft to a child with Fanconi anemia. The sample in question was PBMCs, obtained from the stem cell graft. DNA of the CDR3: TGTGCCAGCAGTTTAATCGATCGCCGGGCTTTCTTT. It encodes CASSLIDRRAFF. Variable domain in full (rest from reference TRBV28 and TRBJ1-1): DVKVTQSSRYLVKRTGEKVFLECVQDMDHENMFWYRQDPGLGLRLIYFSYDVKMKEKGDIPEGYSVSREKKERFSLILESASTNQTSMYLCASSLIDRRAFFGQGTRLTVV.